This passage covers 29 T cell receptor beta chains from one sample sequenced in a study of blood T cell repertoires in COVID-19. The table came from immunoSEQ multiplex PCR; TCRdb's copy has only in-frame clones and leaves some out. Seen here are 110,000 or so clones, approximately 81% observed once, and the top ten hold about 1.6%. The sample taken for sequencing was peripheral blood. The receptor source for this set is a man in his fifties or sixties with acute or convalescent COVID-19.

This rearrangement joins TRBV6-1 to TRBJ1-5; D perhaps matches TRBD1 (6 bases). Trimming took 2 bases from V and 7 from J, leaving 9 bases between them. CDR3 size: 13 residues. Germline lookup yields CDR1 MNHNS and CDR2 SASEGT. CDR3 protein: CASSETGNQPQHF. CDR3 nucleotide sequence: TGTGCCAGCAGTGAAACAGGGAACCAGCCCCAGCATTTT.

The rearrangement links TRBV10-3 to TRBJ1-6; TRBD1 matches 7 bases. Germline CDR1 and CDR2: ENHRY and SYGVKD. This CDR3 region has 15 residues. V dropped 2 bases and J dropped 7; count of bases not matched to a gene: 5. DNA for the CDR3: TGTGCCATCAGTGAGAAGGGGGCGGCGAATTCACCCCTCCACTTT. It codes for CAISEKGAANSPLHF.

This chain uses TRBV10-3 with TRBJ1-5; D is undetermined. The V end lost 0 bases, the J end lost 7 bases, and 4 bases lay between the germline ends. The CDR3 consists of 12 residues. Germline V gives CDR1 ENHRY, CDR2 SYGVKD. CDR3 DNA sequence: TGTGCCATCAGTGAGTCTGGCCAGCCCCAGCATTTT. Amino acid sequence: CAISESGQPQHF.

The gene calls are TRBV29-1 and TRBJ1-1, with D perhaps TRBD1 (6 bases). Germline CDR1 and CDR2: SQVTM and ANQGSEA. This CDR3 comprises 13 residues. With 2 bases removed from V and 5 bases from J, the gap between germline ends came to 12 bases. Here the CDR3 reads CSVERTEGTEAFF. The CDR3 DNA follows: TGCAGCGTTGAACGGACAGAGGGGACTGAAGCTTTCTTT.

This rearrangement joins TRBV6-5 to TRBJ1-4; 9 positions agree with TRBD1. This CDR3 is 14 amino acids long. J lost 10 bases, V lost 4 bases, and 7 bases had no gene match. Germline lookup yields CDR1 MNHEY and CDR2 SVGAGI. CDR3 in DNA: TGTGCCAGCAGTTCCCGGGACAGGGTGGGAAAACTGTTTTTT. Amino acids: CASSSRDRVGKLFF.

V and J are TRBV6-5 and TRBJ1-3; no reliable D call. Trimming took 6 bases from V and 5 from J, leaving 17 bases between them. The CDR3 spans 15 residues. Germline-derived CDR1 and CDR2 are MNHEY and SVGAGI. The CDR3 DNA reads TGTGCCAGCAGCCGGACCGGACTCGGGAGAAACACCATATATTTT. Encoded protein: CASSRTGLGRNTIYF.

V and J are TRBV19 and TRBJ1-5; perhaps TRBD1 as D (6 bases). This CDR3 spans 16 amino acids. V gave up 8 bases and J gave up 0 bases, with 17 bases separating them. The germline V gene encodes CDR1 LNHDA and CDR2 SQIVND (reference sequence). The CDR3 loop reads CASGPGHGYSNQPQHF. Written as DNA, the CDR3 is TGTGCCAGTGGACCGGGACACGGTTATAGCAATCAGCCCCAGCATTTT.

This clone was counted between two and nine times. CDR3 nucleotides: TGTGCCAGCAGTGAAGGTGGTGAGGGTAATGAAAAACTGTTTTTT. Protein sequence: CASSEGGEGNEKLFF. The chain has TRBV2 and TRBJ1-4; D remains unclear. The CDR3 is 15 amino acids. Germline V gene sequence: CDR1 SNHLY, CDR2 FYNNEI. The V end lost 1 base, the J end lost 4 bases, and 10 bases lay between the germline ends.

The chain carries TRBV19 and TRBJ1-2, with a tentative D call TRBD1 (6 bases). In germline, CDR1 is LNHDA, CDR2 SQIVND (reference sequence). V was cut by 7 bases and J by 4 bases, with 19 bases left in between. The length of the CDR3 is 15 residues. CDR3 coding DNA: TGTGCCAGTACCGAGGCAGGGGTTGGAAGCTATGGCTACACCTTC. It yields the protein CASTEAGVGSYGYTF. Together with reference TRBV19 and TRBJ1-2, the CDR3 gives the full variable domain: DGGITQSPKYLFRKEGQNVTLSCEQNLNHDAMYWYRQDPGQGLRLIYYSQIVNDFQKGDIAEGYSVSREKKESFPLTVTSAQKNPTAFYLCASTEAGVGSYGYTFGSGTRLTVV.

The chain recombines TRBV28 with TRBJ1-6; D perhaps matches TRBD1 (6 bases). V shed 0 bases and J shed 5 bases, with 8 bases lying between them. Germline values: CDR1 MDHEN, CDR2 SYDVKM. The CDR3 spans 15 residues. The CDR3, as DNA: TGTGCCAGCAGTTTATGGGACAGAAATAATTCACCCCTCCACTTT. This translates into CASSLWDRNNSPLHF.

The chain combines TRBV6-4 with TRBJ2-6, with a possible D match to TRBD2 (6 bases). Germline values: CDR1 MRHNA, CDR2 SNTAGT. The CDR3 is 15 residues long. The V and J ends lost 2 bases and 1 base respectively, with 6 bases between them. CDR3 protein: CASSDGGSGANVLTF. Here the CDR3 DNA reads TGTGCCAGCAGTGACGGGGGGTCTGGGGCCAACGTCCTGACTTTC.

V and J are TRBV6-5 and TRBJ2-2, with 7 positions matching TRBD2. The CDR3 extends over 14 amino acids. Germline-derived CDR1 and CDR2 are MNHEY and SVGAGI. With 7 bases clipped from V and 7 bases from J, the junction kept 9 bases outside the gene matches. In DNA form, the CDR3 reads TGTGCCAGCACCGGGACGGGGAGGGACGGGGAGCTGTTTTTT. Translated: CASTGTGRDGELFF.

The CDR3 sequence is CASSLVSSGEYEQYF. CDR3 coding DNA: TGCGCCAGCAGCTTGGTCTCTAGCGGGGAATACGAGCAGTACTTC. The rearrangement uses TRBV5-1 and TRBJ2-7; 9 nucleotides align to TRBD2. From germline, CDR1 is SGHRS and CDR2 YFSETQ. J lost 4 bases, V lost 0 bases, and 5 bases had no gene match. CDR3 size: 15 residues.

The chain combines TRBV24-1 with TRBJ2-1; 8 bases are shared with TRBD2. Germline V lookup: CDR1 KGHDR, CDR2 SFDVKD. Trimming took 4 bases from V and 6 from J; bases not matched to a gene: 7. The length of the CDR3 is 15 residues. Written as DNA, the CDR3 is TGTGCCACCAGTGACTGGACGGGGGGGTTCAATGAGCAGTTCTTC. It specifies CATSDWTGGFNEQFF.

V and J are TRBV11-2 and TRBJ2-5; 8 bases match TRBD1. Germline CDR1 and CDR2: SGHAT and FQNNGV. The V gene end was trimmed by 2 bases and the J gene end by 4 bases; junction bases not matched to a gene: 3. There are 14 residues in the CDR3. CDR3 coding DNA: TGTGCCAGCAGCTTACTAGGACAGGGAGAGACCCAGTACTTC. It translates to CASSLLGQGETQYF.

In its sample, this clone was seen once. The chain couples TRBV6-5 to TRBJ1-2, with D hard to call. Germline-derived CDR1 and CDR2 are MNHEY and SVGAGI. V was pared by 6 bases and J by 5 bases, with 7 bases between. The CDR3 runs 11 residues. CDR3 amino acids: CASSRRYGYTF. The CDR3 DNA reads as TGTGCCAGCAGCCGCAGGTATGGCTACACCTTC.

This clone turned up a few times. V usage is TRBV10-1 and J usage is TRBJ2-2; D is unresolved. V dropped 8 bases and J dropped 3 bases, with 7 bases sitting between them. Germline lookup yields CDR1 WNHNN and CDR2 SYGVQD (reference sequence). The CDR3 sequence is 12 residues long. Here the CDR3 DNA reads TGCGCCAGCTCCTTGTACACCGGGGAGCTGTTTTTT. Its protein product is CASSLYTGELFF.

The chain carries TRBV28 and TRBJ1-2; 7 bases line up with TRBD1. The CDR3 contains 13 residues. Germline CDR1 and CDR2: MDHEN and SYDVKM. With 8 bases clipped from V and 2 bases from J, the junction kept 5 bases outside the gene matches. The CDR3 protein is CASGLQGNYGYTF. The DNA for the CDR3 is TGTGCCAGCGGACTACAGGGGAACTATGGCTACACCTTC.

Only one count was recorded for this clone. This chain joins TRBV11-3 and TRBJ2-2; 10 nucleotides line up with TRBD2. In germline, CDR1 is SGHNT, CDR2 YENEEA. V trimming: 5 bases; J trimming: 7 bases; junction bases outside the gene matches: 7. The CDR3 runs to 15 residues. The CDR3 loop reads CASSRAGGPNGELFF. CDR3 DNA sequence: TGTGCCAGCAGCCGAGCGGGGGGGCCAAACGGGGAGCTGTTTTTT.

This clone has a handful of counts. The chain is built from TRBV5-4 and TRBJ2-7, with TRBD1 matching over 10 bases. V trimming: 4 bases; J trimming: 1 base; junction bases outside the gene matches: 8. Germline CDR1 reads SGHNT; CDR2 reads YYREEE (reference sequence). The CDR3 is 16 residues long. The CDR3: CASSRGPGQGSYEQYV. The CDR3 nucleotides are TGTGCCAGCAGCCGCGGACCGGGACAGGGGTCCTACGAGCAGTACGTC.

The chain has TRBV30 and TRBJ1-4; 9 bases match TRBD1. V trimming: 3 bases; J trimming: 0 bases; junction bases outside the gene matches: 8. The CDR3 spans 17 residues. The V gene's germline CDR1 is GTSNPN and CDR2 SVGIG (reference sequence). This CDR3 reads CAWRRSDRGATNEKLFF. The CDR3 nucleotides read TGTGCCTGGAGGAGATCGGACAGGGGCGCAACTAATGAAAAACTGTTTTTT.

V and J are TRBV4-2 and TRBJ1-1; 8 bases map to TRBD1. The CDR3 totals 14 residues. V lost 4 bases, J lost 1 base, and 2 bases stayed unmatched. Germline V gives CDR1 LGHNA, CDR2 YNFKEQ. The CDR3 region has the DNA TGTGCCAGCAGCCTAGGGACAGGGAACACTGAAGCTTTCTTT. It codes for CASSLGTGNTEAFF.

The V and J genes are TRBV10-1 and TRBJ1-1; D is possibly TRBD1 (6 bases). The germline V gene encodes CDR1 WNHNN and CDR2 SYGVQD (reference sequence). The length of the CDR3 is 15 residues. V was clipped by 7 bases and J by 0 bases, with 15 bases between them. This CDR3 reads CASKRDTYLNTEAFF. CDR3 in DNA: TGCGCCAGCAAGCGGGACACCTACCTGAACACTGAAGCTTTCTTT.

The chain recombines TRBV10-3 with TRBJ2-3; 10 positions match TRBD2. Trimming took 6 bases from V and 2 from J; bases not matched to a gene: 8. From germline, CDR1 is ENHRY and CDR2 SYGVKD. The CDR3 runs to 16 residues. Written as DNA, the CDR3 is TGTGCCATCAGCAGCAGCGGGGGGGCCCTCACAGATACGCAGTATTTT. Translation gives CAISSSGGALTDTQYF.

The J gene is TRBJ1-4, the V gene TRBV5-1, with D uncertain. Germline loops: CDR1 SGHRS, CDR2 YFSETQ. There are 12 residues in the CDR3. Trimming took off 6 bases at V and 8 bases at J, with 11 bases between the two ends. The CDR3 sequence is CASKGGLEKLFF. The CDR3 DNA is TGCGCCAGCAAAGGAGGGCTCGAAAAACTGTTTTTT.

The chain links TRBV7-3 to TRBJ1-4; perhaps TRBD1 as D (5 bases). There are 15 residues in the CDR3. The V and J ends lost 1 base and 8 bases respectively, with 14 bases between them. Germline CDR1 is SGHTA and CDR2 is FQGTGA. The CDR3 coding sequence is TGTGCCAGCAGCTTAATCGCAGGGTTGGGAGAAAAACTGTTTTTT. Translating it yields CASSLIAGLGEKLFF. The full variable domain, its missing parts supplied by reference TRBV7-3 and TRBJ1-4, is GAGVSQTPSNKVTEKGKYVELRCDPISGHTALYWYRQSLGQGPEFLIYFQGTGAADDSGLPNDRFFAVRPEGSVSTLKIQRTERGDSAVYLCASSLIAGLGEKLFFGSGTQLSVL.

This rearrangement joins TRBV19 to TRBJ1-2, with D possibly matching TRBD1 (5 bases). The CDR3 is 15 residues long. Germline V gene sequence: CDR1 LNHDA, CDR2 SQIVND (reference sequence). Trimming pared 8 bases from V and 0 bases from J, leaving 16 bases between. The CDR3 sequence is CASGDLPGANYGYTF. The CDR3 DNA reads as TGTGCCAGTGGGGACTTACCGGGAGCTAACTATGGCTACACCTTC.

V and J are TRBV19 and TRBJ1-1; D ambiguous. Trimming cost V 5 bases and J 0 bases, with 7 bases left between them. There are 13 residues in the CDR3. Germline loops: CDR1 LNHDA, CDR2 SQIVND (reference sequence). CDR3 region: CASSRRLNTEAFF. CDR3 nucleotide sequence: TGTGCCAGTAGTCGCAGGCTGAACACTGAAGCTTTCTTT.

The V and J genes are TRBV5-1 and TRBJ1-4; possibly TRBD1 for D (5 bases). V was clipped by 0 bases and J by 3 bases, with 9 bases between them. Germline V CDR1 and CDR2: SGHRS, YFSETQ. This CDR3 spans 15 amino acids. The CDR3 is CASSLGTLPNEKLFF. CDR3 nucleotides: TGCGCCAGCAGCTTGGGGACACTCCCTAATGAAAAACTGTTTTTT.